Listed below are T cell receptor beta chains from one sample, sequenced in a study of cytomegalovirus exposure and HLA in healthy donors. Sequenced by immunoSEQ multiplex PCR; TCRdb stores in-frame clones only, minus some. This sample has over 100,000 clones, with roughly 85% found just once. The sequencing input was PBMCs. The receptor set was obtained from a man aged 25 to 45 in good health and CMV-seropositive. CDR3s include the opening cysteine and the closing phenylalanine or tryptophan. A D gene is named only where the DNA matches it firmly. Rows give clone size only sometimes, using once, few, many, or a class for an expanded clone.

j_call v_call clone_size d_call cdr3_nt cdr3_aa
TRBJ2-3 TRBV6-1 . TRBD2 TGTGCCAGCAGTGAACGGCTGTTAGCGGGTAGCACAGATACGCAGTATTTT CASSERLLAGSTDTQYF
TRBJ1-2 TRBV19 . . TGTGCCAGTAGCCTTACAGCTAACTATGGCTACACCTTC CASSLTANYGYTF
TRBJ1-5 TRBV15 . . TGTGCCACCAGCAGAGATGGGGCCCATCAGCCCCAGCATTTT CATSRDGAHQPQHF
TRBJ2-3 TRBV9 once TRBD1 TGTGCCAGCAGCCAAGGCACAGGGGCGCAGTATTTT CASSQGTGAQYF
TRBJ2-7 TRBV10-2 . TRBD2 TGCGCCAGCTGCGGGGGGCACAGCGAGCAGTACTTC CASCGGHSEQYF
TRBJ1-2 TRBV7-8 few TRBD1 TGTGCCAGCAGCCTAGGGGGCAAGAGGAGTGGCTACACCTTC CASSLGGKRSGYTF
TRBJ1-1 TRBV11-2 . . TGTGCCAGCAGTTTACAGGCCACGAACACTGAAGCTTTCTTT CASSLQATNTEAFF
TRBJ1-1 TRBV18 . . TGTGCCAGCTCACCAAGACAGCTCACTGAAGCTTTCTTT CASSPRQLTEAFF
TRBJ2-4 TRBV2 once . TGTGCCAGCAGTTGGTTCGTCCAGGGGTTAGCCAAAAACATTCAGTACTTC CASSWFVQGLAKNIQYF
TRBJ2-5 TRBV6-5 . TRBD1 TGTGCCAGCAGTTACAACAGGGGGCTCTGGGAGACCCAGTACTTC CASSYNRGLWETQYF
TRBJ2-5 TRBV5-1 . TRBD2 TGCGCCAGCAGCTTGTGGGGAAAGGCAGCGGGAGTCGAGACCCAGTACTTC CASSLWGKAAGVETQYF